The source of this TCR beta chain is a study of shared clonotypes between healthy human individuals. Overall study context: Each donor's CD4 naive and CD4 memory cells filled three plates apiece, CD8 naive two, and CD8 memory one. Overall study findings and caveats: The study found lower generation probabilities in non-shared clonotypes than in those shared by all four donors.

Produced via immunoSEQ multiplex PCR; TCRdb's table is partial and in-frame only. The repertoire holds 600,000 to 750,000 clones, with around 72% as singletons. This clone was seen a single time. What it binds is not known. V was shortened by 2 bases and J by 2 bases, with 12 bases between the two germline ends. CDR1 and CDR2 (germline): MGHRA, YSYEKL. This CDR3 region has 16 residues. Adult donors, all healthy and HIV-negative, had no recent acute infections or vaccinations. The receptor was derived from a woman in her twenties or thirties in good health. Sequencing was done on a sample of memory CD4+ T cells sorted from blood. Subset defined: CD45RA-negative fraction. This chain joins TRBV4-1 and TRBJ1-4, with D tentatively TRBD1 (6 bases). Written as DNA, the CDR3 is TGCGCCAGCAGCCAATCCGACAGGTCCACTAATGAAAAACTGTTTTTT. Its protein is CASSQSDRSTNEKLFF.